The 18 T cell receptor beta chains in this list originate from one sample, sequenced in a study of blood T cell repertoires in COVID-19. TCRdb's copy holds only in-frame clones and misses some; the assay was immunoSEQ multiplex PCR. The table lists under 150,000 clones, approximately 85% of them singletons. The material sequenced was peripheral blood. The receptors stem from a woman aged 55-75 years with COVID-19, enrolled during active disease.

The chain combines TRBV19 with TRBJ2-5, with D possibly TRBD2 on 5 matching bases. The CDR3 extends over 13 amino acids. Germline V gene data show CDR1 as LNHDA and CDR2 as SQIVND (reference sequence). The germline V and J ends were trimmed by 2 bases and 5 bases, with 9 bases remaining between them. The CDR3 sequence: CASSIRRAETQYF. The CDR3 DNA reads TGTGCCAGTAGTATACGGCGGGCGGAGACCCAGTACTTC. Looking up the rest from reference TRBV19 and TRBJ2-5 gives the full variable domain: DGGITQSPKYLFRKEGQNVTLSCEQNLNHDAMYWYRQDPGQGLRLIYYSQIVNDFQKGDIAEGYSVSREKKESFPLTVTSAQKNPTAFYLCASSIRRAETQYFGPGTRLLVL.

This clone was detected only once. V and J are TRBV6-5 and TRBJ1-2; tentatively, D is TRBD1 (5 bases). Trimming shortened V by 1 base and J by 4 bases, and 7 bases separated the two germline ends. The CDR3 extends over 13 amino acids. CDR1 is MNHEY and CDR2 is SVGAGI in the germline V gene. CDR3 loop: CASSYFDSYGYTF. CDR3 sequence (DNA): TGTGCCAGCAGTTACTTTGACAGCTATGGCTACACCTTC.

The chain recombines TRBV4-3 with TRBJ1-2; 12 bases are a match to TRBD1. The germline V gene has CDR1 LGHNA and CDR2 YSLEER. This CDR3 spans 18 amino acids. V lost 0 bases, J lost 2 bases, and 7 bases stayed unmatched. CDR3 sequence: CASSQDRGTGGVNYGYTF. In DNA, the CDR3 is TGCGCCAGCAGCCAAGACCGGGGGACAGGGGGCGTCAACTATGGCTACACCTTC.

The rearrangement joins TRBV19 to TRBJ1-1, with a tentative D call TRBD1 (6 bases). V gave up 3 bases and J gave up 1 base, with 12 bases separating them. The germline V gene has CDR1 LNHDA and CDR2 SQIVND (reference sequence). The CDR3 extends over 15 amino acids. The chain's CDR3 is CASSMVGQWNTEAFF. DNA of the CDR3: TGTGCCAGTAGTATGGTCGGACAGTGGAACACTGAAGCTTTCTTT.

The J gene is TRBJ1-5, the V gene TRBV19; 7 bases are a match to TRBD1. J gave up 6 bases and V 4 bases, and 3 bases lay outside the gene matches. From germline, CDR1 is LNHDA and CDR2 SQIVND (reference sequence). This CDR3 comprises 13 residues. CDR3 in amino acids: CASSTQGGQPQHF. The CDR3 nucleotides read TGTGCCAGTAGTACCCAGGGGGGTCAGCCCCAGCATTTT.

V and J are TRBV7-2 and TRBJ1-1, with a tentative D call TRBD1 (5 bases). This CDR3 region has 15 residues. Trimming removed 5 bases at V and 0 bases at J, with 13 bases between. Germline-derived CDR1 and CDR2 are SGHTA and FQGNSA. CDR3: CASSLDGAMNTEAFF. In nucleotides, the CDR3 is TGTGCCAGCAGCCTTGATGGGGCCATGAACACTGAAGCTTTCTTT.

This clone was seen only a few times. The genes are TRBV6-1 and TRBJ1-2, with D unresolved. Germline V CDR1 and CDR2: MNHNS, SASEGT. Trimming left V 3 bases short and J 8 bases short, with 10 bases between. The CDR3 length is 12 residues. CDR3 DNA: TGTGCCAGCAGTGACGGGTCTTTCGGCTACACCTTC. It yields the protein CASSDGSFGYTF.

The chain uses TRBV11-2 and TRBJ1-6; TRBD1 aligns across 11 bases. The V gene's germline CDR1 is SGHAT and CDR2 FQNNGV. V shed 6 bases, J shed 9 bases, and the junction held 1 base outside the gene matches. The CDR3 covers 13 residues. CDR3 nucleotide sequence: TGTGCCAGCAGAGGGACAGGGGGTTCACCCCTCCACTTT. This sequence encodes CASRGTGGSPLHF.

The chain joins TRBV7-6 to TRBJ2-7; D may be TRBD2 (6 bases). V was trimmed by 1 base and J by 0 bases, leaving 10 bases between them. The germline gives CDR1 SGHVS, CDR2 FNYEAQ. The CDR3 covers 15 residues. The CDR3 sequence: CASSLVGGTSYEQYF. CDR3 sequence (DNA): TGTGCCAGCAGCTTAGTGGGGGGAACCTCCTACGAGCAGTACTTC.

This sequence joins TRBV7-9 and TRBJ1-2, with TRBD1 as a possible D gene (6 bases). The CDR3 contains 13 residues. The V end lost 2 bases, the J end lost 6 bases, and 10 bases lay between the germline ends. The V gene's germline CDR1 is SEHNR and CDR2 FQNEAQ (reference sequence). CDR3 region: CASSLLWGHGYTF. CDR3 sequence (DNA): TGTGCCAGCAGCTTACTATGGGGGCATGGCTACACCTTC.

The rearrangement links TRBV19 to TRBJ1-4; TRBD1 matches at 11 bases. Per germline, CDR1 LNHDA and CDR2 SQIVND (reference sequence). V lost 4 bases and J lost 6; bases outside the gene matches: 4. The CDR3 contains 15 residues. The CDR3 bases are TGTGCCAGTAGTAGGACAGGGGGCAGGGATGAAAAACTGTTTTTT. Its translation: CASSRTGGRDEKLFF.

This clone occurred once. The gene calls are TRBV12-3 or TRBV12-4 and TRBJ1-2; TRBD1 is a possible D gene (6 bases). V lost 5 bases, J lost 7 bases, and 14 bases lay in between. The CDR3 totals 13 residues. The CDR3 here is CASSPTQGTGYTF. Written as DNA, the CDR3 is TGTGCCAGCAGTCCCACACAGGGTACTGGCTACACCTTC.

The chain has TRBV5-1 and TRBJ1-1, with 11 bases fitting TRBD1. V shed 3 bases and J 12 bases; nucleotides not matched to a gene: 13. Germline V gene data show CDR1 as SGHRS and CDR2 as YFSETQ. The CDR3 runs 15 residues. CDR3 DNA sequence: TGCGCCAGCAGCTGGGGACAGGGGGAGGAAGTAGTTCCTTTCTTT. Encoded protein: CASSWGQGEEVVPFF. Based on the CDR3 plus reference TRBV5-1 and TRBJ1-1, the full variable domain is KAGVTQTPRYLIKTRGQQVTLSCSPISGHRSVSWYQQTPGQGLQFLFEYFSETQRNKGNFPGRFSGRQFSNSRSEMNVSTLELGDSALYLCASSWGQGEEVVPFFGQGTRLTVV.

In nucleotides, the CDR3 is TGTGCCAGCAGGGGACAGTTCATGTCGCCCCAGCATTTT. Translation gives CASRGQFMSPQHF. This rearrangement joins TRBV27 to TRBJ1-5, with TRBD1 matching over 7 bases. V shed 6 bases and J 9 bases; nucleotides not matched to a gene: 8. Germline-derived CDR1 and CDR2 are MNHEY and SMNVEV (reference sequence). The CDR3 is made up of 13 amino acids.

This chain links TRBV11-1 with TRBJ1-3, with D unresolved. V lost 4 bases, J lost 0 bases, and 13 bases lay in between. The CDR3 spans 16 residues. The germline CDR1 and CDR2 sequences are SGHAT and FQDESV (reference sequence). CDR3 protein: CASSSRNSDSGNTIYF. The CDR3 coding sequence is TGTGCCAGCAGCTCAAGGAACAGTGACTCTGGAAACACCATATATTTT.

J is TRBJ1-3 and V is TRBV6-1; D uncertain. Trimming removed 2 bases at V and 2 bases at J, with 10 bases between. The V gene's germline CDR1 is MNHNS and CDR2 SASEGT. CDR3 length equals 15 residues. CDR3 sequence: CASSESLRAGNTIYF. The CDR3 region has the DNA TGTGCCAGCAGTGAATCTTTGAGGGCTGGAAACACCATATATTTT.

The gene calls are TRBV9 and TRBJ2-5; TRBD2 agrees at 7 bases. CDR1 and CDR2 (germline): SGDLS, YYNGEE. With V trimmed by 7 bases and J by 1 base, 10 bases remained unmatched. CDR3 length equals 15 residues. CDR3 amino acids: CASSALGGVQETQYF. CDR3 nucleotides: TGTGCCAGCTCCGCATTGGGGGGGGTCCAAGAGACCCAGTACTTC. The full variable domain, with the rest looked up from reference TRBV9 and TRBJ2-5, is DSGVTQTPKHLITATGQRVTLRCSPRSGDLSVYWYQQSLDQGLQFLIQYYNGEERAKGNILERFSAQQFPDLHSELNLSSLELGDSALYFCASSALGGVQETQYFGPGTRLLVL.

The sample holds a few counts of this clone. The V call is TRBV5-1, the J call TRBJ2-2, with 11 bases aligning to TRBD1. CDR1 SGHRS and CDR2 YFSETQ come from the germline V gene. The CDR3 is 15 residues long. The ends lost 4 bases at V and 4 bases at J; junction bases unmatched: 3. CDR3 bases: TGCGCCAGCAGCCCCGGGACAGGGGGCACCGGGGAGCTGTTTTTT. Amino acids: CASSPGTGGTGELFF.